These 18 T cell receptor beta chains came from one sample sequenced in a study of T cells in Graves' hyperthyroidism and ophthalmopathy. The investigators amplified TCR beta CDR3 regions from RNA transcripts. During a first-round RT-PCR of the TCR CDR3, the HTBI primer set was used. TCRdb fed the multiplex PCR reads into MiXCR, producing one record per CDR3 protein. The top ten hold 3.8% of the sample, which has hundreds of thousands of distinct CDR3 sequences, around 16% seen once. The sequenced material came from blood. All receptors derive from a woman in her 30s with Graves' hyperthyroidism.

This clonotype was found many times. The chain recombines TRBV3-1 with TRBJ2-7; TRBD1 aligns across 7 bases. The germline V gene encodes CDR1 LGHDT and CDR2 YNNKEL (reference sequence). V shed 1 base, J shed 3 bases, and the junction held 0 bases outside the gene matches. This CDR3 spans 13 amino acids. CDR3 sequence: CASSQGDSYEQYF. The CDR3 region has the DNA TGTGCCAGCAGCCAAGGGGACAGCTACGAGCAGTACTTC.

This clonotype has more than one count but fewer than ten. This rearrangement joins TRBV7-9 to TRBJ2-1; 7 nucleotides match TRBD2. CDR3 size: 16 residues. Germline V CDR1 and CDR2: SEHNR, FQNEAQ (reference sequence). V shed 4 bases, J shed 0 bases, and the junction held 6 bases outside the gene matches. In nucleotides, the CDR3 is TGTGCCAGCAGCTCGGCGGGCGGGAGCTCCTACAATGAGCAGTTCTTC. This sequence encodes CASSSAGGSSYNEQFF.

CDR3 DNA sequence: TGTGCCAGTACATACAGGGAACCCTACGAGCAGTACTTC. It yields the protein CASTYREPYEQYF. V is TRBV2 and J is TRBJ2-7; D perhaps matches TRBD1 (6 bases). CDR3 length: 13 amino acids. The V gene's germline CDR1 is SNHLY and CDR2 FYNNEI. V was clipped by 9 bases and J by 2 bases, with 14 bases between them.

The sample holds many counts of this clonotype. The chain has TRBV28 and TRBJ2-4; no definite D call. This CDR3 comprises 18 residues. The V end was cut by 1 base, the J end by 0 bases, with 16 bases between. Looked up from germline, CDR1 is MDHEN and CDR2 is SYDVKM. CDR3 sequence: CASSLLPADVLAKNIQYF. The DNA of the CDR3 is TGTGCCAGCAGTTTATTGCCCGCTGACGTCCTAGCCAAAAACATTCAGTACTTC.

There are a few counts of this clonotype. This sequence joins TRBV6-1 and TRBJ2-3, with D perhaps TRBD2 (5 bases). Trimming removed 8 bases at V and 7 bases at J, with 13 bases between. The germline V gene has CDR1 MNHNS and CDR2 SASEGT. The CDR3 totals 12 residues. The CDR3 DNA follows: TGTGCCAGCGGCCGGGGTCAGAATACGCAGTATTTT. Its translation: CASGRGQNTQYF.

This clonotype was observed many times. This chain joins TRBV12-3 or TRBV12-4 and TRBJ2-5, with 9 bases fitting TRBD2. V lost 8 bases to trimming and J lost 5 bases; unmatched junction nucleotides: 3. CDR3 length: 12 amino acids. CDR3 bases: TGTGCCAGCGGCGGACTAGCGGAGACCCAGTACTTC. Protein sequence: CASGGLAETQYF.

This clonotype was recorded at least ten times. This rearrangement joins TRBV28 to TRBJ2-1; D is perhaps TRBD2 (7 bases). CDR1 is MDHEN, CDR2 SYDVKM, per germline. The CDR3 extends over 13 amino acids. V was cut by 7 bases and J by 7 bases, with 14 bases left in between. The CDR3 is CASIERGGNEQFF. For the CDR3, the DNA is TGTGCCAGCATTGAGAGGGGGGGGAATGAGCAGTTCTTC.

This clonotype was detected a few times. V usage is TRBV19 and J usage is TRBJ1-1; the D gene is possibly TRBD1 (5 bases). This CDR3 has 16 amino acids. Germline assignment: CDR1 LNHDA and CDR2 SQIVND (reference sequence). V was pared by 8 bases and J by 0 bases, with 19 bases between. The CDR3 DNA follows: TGTGCCAGTCGACCGACCCTGACAGAAATGAACACTGAAGCTTTCTTT. Residues: CASRPTLTEMNTEAFF.

The table lists this clonotype with many counts. The genes are TRBV7-2 and TRBJ1-3; the match to TRBD1 covers 7 bases. Trimming took 1 base from V and 0 from J; bases not matched to a gene: 6. This CDR3 contains 17 residues. Per germline, CDR1 SGHTA and CDR2 FQGNSA. CDR3 coding DNA: TGTGCCAGCAGCTTAGTTGGAGGGGGCGACTCTGGAAACACCATATATTTT. Translating gives CASSLVGGGDSGNTIYF. The variable domain in full, completed from reference TRBV7-2 and TRBJ1-3, reads GAGVSQSPSNKVTEKGKDVELRCDPISGHTALYWYRQSLGQGLEFLIYFQGNSAPDKSGLPSDRFSAERTGGSVSTLTIQRTQQEDSAVYLCASSLVGGGDSGNTIYFGEGSWLTVV.

This clonotype was seen at least ten times. The chain combines TRBV6-1 with TRBJ1-1; 9 bases line up with TRBD1. Germline V gene sequence: CDR1 MNHNS, CDR2 SASEGT. The length of the CDR3 is 15 residues. The ends lost 4 bases at V and 5 bases at J; junction bases unmatched: 8. The CDR3 here is CASSGGRTGETEAFF. The DNA of the CDR3 is TGTGCCAGCAGTGGGGGGAGGACAGGGGAAACTGAAGCTTTCTTT.

The chain couples TRBV6-5 to TRBJ2-3, with 13 bases that match TRBD2. Looked up from germline, CDR1 is MNHEY and CDR2 is SVGAGI. The CDR3 is 21 residues long. V shed 7 bases and J 0 bases; nucleotides not matched to a gene: 19. The CDR3 DNA reads as TGTGCCAGCACCCCGGGACTAGCGGGACCTGAGCGATTTCTCAGCACAGATACGCAGTATTTT. Translated, it gives CASTPGLAGPERFLSTDTQYF.

The chain is built from TRBV9 and TRBJ2-7; the match to TRBD2 covers 8 bases. The length of the CDR3 is 15 residues. J gave up 3 bases and V 0 bases, and 5 bases lay outside the gene matches. The V gene's germline CDR1 is SGDLS and CDR2 YYNGEE. Here the CDR3 reads CASSVEDSGNYEQYF. The CDR3 coding sequence is TGTGCCAGCAGCGTAGAGGATAGCGGGAACTACGAGCAGTACTTC.

The chain uses TRBV9 and TRBJ2-7; 13 positions agree with TRBD2. Germline CDR1 SGDLS, CDR2 YYNGEE. The CDR3 has 16 residues. The trim removed 0 bases at V and 1 base at J, leaving 1 base unmatched. The CDR3 nucleotides are TGTGCCAGCAGCGTAGGGGGACTAGCGGGATCCTACGAGCAGTACTTC. Residues: CASSVGGLAGSYEQYF.

This clonotype was found many times. The rearrangement uses TRBV7-3 and TRBJ2-7; the match to TRBD2 covers 10 bases. V was pared by 1 base and J by 4 bases, with 4 bases of the junction left unmatched. This CDR3 has 15 residues. Per germline, CDR1 SGHTA and CDR2 FQGTGA. The chain's CDR3 is CASSLRASGRYEQYF. DNA of the CDR3: TGTGCCAGCAGCTTAAGGGCTAGCGGGAGATACGAGCAGTACTTC.

This clonotype was observed many times. V and J are TRBV28 and TRBJ2-1; TRBD2 aligns across 7 bases. V lost 7 bases to trimming and J lost 4 bases; unmatched junction nucleotides: 13. Germline assignment: CDR1 MDHEN and CDR2 SYDVKM. The CDR3 is 16 amino acids. The CDR3 coding sequence is TGTGCCAGCATGGCCTCATCGGGACTACAATACAATGAGCAGTTCTTC. It translates to CASMASSGLQYNEQFF.

This clonotype was picked up a small number of times. The chain links TRBV19 to TRBJ2-4; TRBD1 aligns across 9 bases. Germline V lookup: CDR1 LNHDA, CDR2 SQIVND (reference sequence). The CDR3 covers 16 residues. V gave up 7 bases and J gave up 0 bases; unmatched junction bases: 7. The chain's CDR3 is CASNPGTGRAKNIQYF. Written as DNA, the CDR3 is TGTGCCAGTAACCCCGGGACAGGGAGAGCCAAAAACATTCAGTACTTC. The full variable domain, rest sourced from reference TRBV19 and TRBJ2-4, is DGGITQSPKYLFRKEGQNVTLSCEQNLNHDAMYWYRQDPGQGLRLIYYSQIVNDFQKGDIAEGYSVSREKKESFPLTVTSAQKNPTAFYLCASNPGTGRAKNIQYFGAGTRLSVL.

This clonotype was counted at least ten times. V usage is TRBV30 and J usage is TRBJ1-1; perhaps TRBD1 as D (5 bases). V lost 2 bases and J lost 7, with 8 bases in between. Per the germline V gene, CDR1 is GTSNPN and CDR2 is SVGIG (reference sequence). There are 11 residues in the CDR3. The CDR3 coding sequence is TGTGCCTGGAGTCTACAGGTTGAAGCTTTCTTT. It codes for CAWSLQVEAFF.

V usage is TRBV10-3 and J usage is TRBJ2-1, with D possibly TRBD2 on 6 matching bases. The length of the CDR3 is 14 residues. With 0 bases removed from V and 7 bases from J, the gap between germline ends came to 10 bases. Per the germline V gene, CDR1 is ENHRY and CDR2 is SYGVKD. The CDR3 loop is CAISESEGRNEQFF. The CDR3 DNA reads TGTGCCATCAGTGAGTCCGAGGGGAGGAATGAGCAGTTCTTC.